This TCR beta chain was profiled in a study of shared clonotypes between healthy human individuals (TCRdb year 2020). In the study overall: Two women and a few men aged 18 to 49 years were included in the cohort. Between about 0.9 and 10 billion PBMCs per donor were obtained by leukapheresis. To increase sequencing depth and limit assay-specific biases, different laboratories used diverse techniques to prepare libraries and sequence TCR repertoires. Per donor, three plates each were used for CD4 naive and CD4 memory, two for CD8 naive, and one for CD8 memory. The study deeply sequenced blood TCR repertoires of about five healthy adults to estimate repertoire size and the extent of clonotype sharing between individuals. General study outcomes and caveats: The small number of donors limited the genetic and exposure-history diversity represented. Incomplete sequencing was indicated by rarefaction of sorted-subset datasets, despite the large sequencing depth. Only blood was sampled, and tissue TCR repertoires likely differ from those in blood. Based on pairwise subsampling, the degree of clonotype sharing among donors was expected to be affected by sequencing depth. Larger estimated clonotype richness was generally found for naive subsets than for memory subsets. Higher generation probabilities were observed for clonotypes shared by all four sorted-subset donors than for non-shared clonotypes. Across a few donors, approximately 4.9% of naive CD4, approximately 3.6% of naive CD8, under 2.5% of memory CD4, and roughly 0.41% of memory CD8 clonotypes were shared.

This clone is a singleton in its sample. The specificity of this receptor is unknown. Per-base quality was not reported, and no clone a single base away is much larger than it. At the junction V is shortened by 5 bases and J by 2 bases, with 16 bases in between. CDR1 SGHTA and CDR2 FQGNSA were looked up in the germline V gene. Inclusive of the bounding cysteine and phenylalanine, the CDR3 is 15 residues long. Left in the record is the CDR3 DNA by itself, 45 bases read in frame from the first base. Using the deep immunoSEQ assay, multiplex PCR amplified TCR CDR3 regions from genomic DNA. Extracted genomic DNA from each cell subset was distributed evenly across all wells of several immunoSEQ 96-well plates, and each plate was treated as a replicate. For sorted subsets, 150 to 250 ng of genomic DNA, equivalent to 25,000 to 35,000 T cell genomes, went into each replicate PCR. Purified libraries were measured with a Qubit 3.0 fluorometer, size-checked on a Bioanalyzer 2100, and measured again with the KAPA Library Quantification kit. Every immunoSEQ 96-well plate was sequenced on a dedicated single-read 150-cycle Illumina NextSeq 550 flow cell. The original methods were these. The immunoSEQ output contained only junctional sequences without quality scores, so filtering could not match that applied to full-length reads. To assign V/J genes and CDR3, sequences were annotated using PyIR, a Python wrapper for IgBLAST v1.9, with IMGT germline references. Reads were removed for weak V/J assignments (E-value above 1e-6), missing CDR3, stop codons, out-of-frame junctions, or ambiguous translated residues. V3J clonotypes were defined as sequences sharing the same inferred V gene, J gene, and CDR3 amino acid sequence. Percentage overlap between repertoires was calculated by dividing the number of shared unique clonotypes by the size of the smaller repertoire. Richness of each repertoire was evaluated using RTK rarefaction, the Chao1 estimator, and Recon v2.1 estimates of unobserved clonotypes. For all TCRbeta clonotypes obtained by the gDNA method from a few donors, generation probabilities were computed with OLGA. The immuneACCESS repertoire file appears here via TCRdb, limited to in-frame rearrangements. These files lack a portion of the clones; in checked studies, under half of the deficit traces to unresolved V genes, and the cause of the others is not known. V, J and clone size are taken as reported in that table, and D and trimming were inferred from the DNA itself. This sample has some 2.3 million clones in its table, and 90% to 95% of those were observed once. Of the sample, 0.35% to 0.5% is held by the ten largest clones.

The donors were healthy, HIV-negative adults with no recently reported acute infections or vaccinations. Every donor was a Caucasian adult living in Nashville, Tennessee, USA. CD4+ T cells were enriched by magnetic negative selection, after which naive cells were positively selected on CD45RA and the negative fraction was taken as the memory subset. Blood was obtained by leukapheresis, after which PBMCs were separated by Ficoll-Histopaque density gradient centrifugation and cryopreserved in liquid nitrogen vapor phase. Purity and quantity of every magnetically sorted T cell population were checked by analytical flow cytometry. Each sorted fraction had its genomic DNA isolated and then quantified by UV absorbance on a Nanodrop 2000c.

The specimen sequenced was naive CD4+ T cells from PBMCs. In light of the paper, this sample's cell subset or site label describes: CD45RA+ positively selected. This receptor was identified in a young man in good health. Some clones in this sample may be carry-over from other donors' samples. Rearrangement joined TRBV7-2 to TRBJ2-7, with TRBD2 tentatively as D gene (5 bases match). This receptor carries the CDR3 CASSIQGLGAYEQYF. The sequenced DNA is TGTGCCAGCAGCATCCAAGGACTGGGAGCCTACGAGCAGTACTTC.